These 26 T cell receptor beta chains originate from one sample sequenced in a study of blood T cell repertoires in COVID-19. TCRdb keeps only in-frame clones here, not all; method: immunoSEQ multiplex PCR. The sample lists a few hundred thousand clones; about 83% were seen once. The sequenced material came from PBMCs or T cells enriched from blood (not recorded which). These receptors all come from a woman in her thirties or forties who had recovered from COVID-19.

The chain has TRBV1 and TRBJ2-3; the listed D gene, TRBD2, was not tested against the DNA. TRBV1 is shown as a pseudogene. CDR3 length equals 15 residues. The CDR3 DNA reads TGCACCAGCGGGGAGCGGGAGCCAGGGTCAGATACGCAGTATTTT. Translating gives CTSGEREPGSDTQYF.

This clone has a single count. The V and J genes are TRBV20-1 and TRBJ2-5; TRBD1 matches at 7 bases. The trim removed 3 bases at V and 5 bases at J, leaving 9 bases unmatched. Germline V CDR1 and CDR2: DFQATT, SNEGSKA (reference sequence). The CDR3 has 14 amino acids. This chain's CDR3 is CSASSTGVGETQYF. CDR3 DNA sequence: TGCAGTGCTAGTTCCACAGGGGTGGGGGAGACCCAGTACTTC.

The CDR3 loop is CASSPSGRFEQFF. The CDR3 DNA sequence: TGTGCCAGCAGCCCTAGCGGGAGATTTGAGCAGTTCTTC. The V gene is TRBV7-3, the J gene TRBJ2-1, with 10 bases that match TRBD2. The CDR3 is made up of 13 amino acids. CDR1 is SGHTA and CDR2 is FQGTGA in the germline V gene. The junction had 4 bases not matched to a gene; V was cut back by 5 bases and J by 9 bases. Looking up the rest from reference TRBV7-3 and TRBJ2-1 gives the full variable domain: GAGVSQTPSNKVTEKGKYVELRCDPISGHTALYWYRQSLGQGPEFLIYFQGTGAADDSGLPNDRFFAVRPEGSVSTLKIQRTERGDSAVYLCASSPSGRFEQFFGPGTRLTVL.

This sequence joins TRBV28 and TRBJ2-3; possible D gene TRBD2, 7 bases. Germline CDR1 MDHEN, CDR2 SYDVKM. V lost 5 bases and J 5 bases, leaving 14 bases between the germline ends. This CDR3 is built from 14 residues. This CDR3 is CASSPGGPVDTQYF. The CDR3 nucleotides read TGTGCCAGCAGTCCCGGGGGGCCGGTAGATACGCAGTATTTT.

The chain joins TRBV18 to TRBJ2-7; D possibly corresponds to TRBD1 (6 bases). The length of the CDR3 is 17 residues. Per the germline V gene, CDR1 is KGHSH and CDR2 is LQKENI. V lost 3 bases and J 3 bases, leaving 21 bases between the germline ends. CDR3 loop: CASSPNPPGHSIYEQYF. The CDR3 nucleotides read TGTGCCAGCTCACCGAACCCACCGGGACACTCTATCTACGAGCAGTACTTC.

V usage is TRBV7-2 and J usage is TRBJ2-5, with 9 bases matching TRBD2. After removal of 4 bases from V and 3 bases from J, the junction contained 6 bases not matched to a gene. Germline V CDR1 and CDR2: SGHTA, FQGNSA. This CDR3 contains 15 residues. As DNA, the CDR3 is TGTGCCAGCAGCTACAACTTAGCGGGAGAAGAGACCCAGTACTTC. It yields the protein CASSYNLAGEETQYF.

This clone was seen once. The identical CDR3 is also encoded by other nucleotide sequences in the sample. V and J are TRBV27 and TRBJ1-1; D unclear. The germline V gene has CDR1 MNHEY and CDR2 SMNVEV (reference sequence). The CDR3 sequence is 13 residues long. The V and J ends lost 8 bases and 2 bases respectively, with 12 bases between them. The CDR3 bases are TGTGCCAGCCGGTTCCGAGGAAACACTGAAGCTTTCTTT. It encodes CASRFRGNTEAFF.

The gene calls are TRBV28 and TRBJ1-6; D uncertain. The CDR3 runs to 17 residues. Trimming left V 6 bases short and J 0 bases short, with 15 bases between. Germline V gene data show CDR1 as MDHEN and CDR2 as SYDVKM. The CDR3 nucleotides are TGTGCCAGCAGAACTACTCTGGAGGGCTCCTATAATTCACCCCTCCACTTT. This sequence encodes CASRTTLEGSYNSPLHF. The variable domain in full, with the rest retrieved from reference TRBV28 and TRBJ1-6, is DVKVTQSSRYLVKRTGEKVFLECVQDMDHENMFWYRQDPGLGLRLIYFSYDVKMKEKGDIPEGYSVSREKKERFSLILESASTNQTSMYLCASRTTLEGSYNSPLHFGNGTRLTVT.

The chain has TRBV6-5 and TRBJ2-2, with D possibly TRBD2 on 5 matching bases. Germline CDR1 and CDR2: MNHEY and SVGAGI. This CDR3 has 16 residues. V gave up 2 bases and J gave up 1 base, with 11 bases separating them. The CDR3 protein is CASSYGQGLNTGELFF. The CDR3 nucleotides read TGTGCCAGCAGTTACGGGCAAGGACTGAACACCGGGGAGCTGTTTTTT.

The V and J genes are TRBV5-4 and TRBJ2-1; tentative D call: TRBD1 (6 bases). The V end was cut by 0 bases, the J end by 4 bases, with 20 bases between. CDR1 is SGHNT, CDR2 YYREEE, per germline (reference sequence). The CDR3 consists of 18 residues. The CDR3 nucleotides are TGTGCCAGCAGCTTGGGCGGGCCTACGGACAGTTCATACAATGAGCAGTTCTTC. It translates to CASSLGGPTDSSYNEQFF.

The chain uses TRBV5-1 and TRBJ2-5; 9 bases line up with TRBD1. The germline gives CDR1 SGHRS, CDR2 YFSETQ. The CDR3 consists of 14 residues. After removal of 4 bases from V and 4 bases from J, the junction contained 5 bases not matched to a gene. DNA for the CDR3: TGCGCCAGCAGCGTTGGGACAGGGCCAGAGACCCAGTACTTC. Translating it yields CASSVGTGPETQYF.

This clone was seen a single time. The chain has TRBV6-5 and TRBJ2-5, with TRBD1 matching over 9 bases. V lost 6 bases, J lost 3 bases, and 5 bases stayed unmatched. This CDR3 has 14 residues. CDR1 is MNHEY, CDR2 SVGAGI, per germline. CDR3 residues: CASRLGQGKETQYF. DNA of the CDR3: TGTGCCAGCAGGCTGGGACAGGGAAAAGAGACCCAGTACTTC.

This clone was found a few times. The genes are TRBV11-2 and TRBJ1-3; TRBD1 agrees at 7 bases. This CDR3 contains 16 residues. From germline, CDR1 is SGHAT and CDR2 FQNNGV. V gave up 3 bases and J gave up 2 bases; unmatched junction bases: 7. In nucleotides, the CDR3 is TGTGCCAGCAGCTTCCTGACAGGGCAGGCTGGAAACACCATATATTTT. This sequence encodes CASSFLTGQAGNTIYF.

The chain is built from TRBV18 and TRBJ2-1; D may be TRBD1 (5 bases). V dropped 3 bases and J dropped 0 bases, with 18 bases sitting between them. Germline CDR1 KGHSH, CDR2 LQKENI. The CDR3 totals 18 residues. CDR3: CASSPPRQFSSSYNEQFF. The CDR3 region has the DNA TGTGCCAGCTCACCCCCTCGACAGTTCTCGAGCTCCTACAATGAGCAGTTCTTC.

This clone was counted once. The same CDR3 also results from other DNA sequences found in this sample. V usage is TRBV7-2 and J usage is TRBJ1-1, with D maybe TRBD1 (6 bases). The CDR3 contains 13 residues. The germline V gene has CDR1 SGHTA and CDR2 FQGNSA. V was shortened by 1 base and J by 5 bases, with 8 bases between the two germline ends. CDR3 sequence: CASSLEQGTEAFF. The CDR3 DNA reads as TGTGCCAGCAGCTTAGAACAGGGTACTGAAGCTTTCTTT.

V is TRBV5-1 and J is TRBJ2-1, with 11 bases aligning to TRBD2. The germline CDR1 and CDR2 sequences are SGHRS and YFSETQ. The V segment lost 4 bases and the J segment 4 bases; nucleotides outside the gene matches: 10. The CDR3 loop spans 17 amino acids. The CDR3, as DNA: TGCGCCAGCAGCCCCTCGTCCGGGACTAGCGGTTACAATGAGCAGTTCTTC. Translating it yields CASSPSSGTSGYNEQFF.

V gene TRBV4-3 combines with J gene TRBJ2-4, with 9 bases fitting TRBD1. This CDR3 region has 16 residues. Germline V gene sequence: CDR1 LGHNA, CDR2 YSLEER. After removal of 0 bases from V and 8 bases from J, the junction contained 8 bases not matched to a gene. The CDR3 loop reads CASSQDITGGWDIQYF. CDR3 coding DNA: TGCGCCAGCAGCCAAGACATTACAGGGGGCTGGGACATTCAGTACTTC.

This sequence joins TRBV7-9 and TRBJ2-1, with 9 bases matching TRBD2. The V gene end was trimmed by 4 bases and the J gene end by 0 bases; junction bases not matched to a gene: 4. This CDR3 is 16 amino acids long. In germline, CDR1 is SEHNR, CDR2 FQNEAQ (reference sequence). Here the CDR3 reads CASSSYSGSSYNEQFF. The CDR3 bases are TGTGCCAGCAGCTCTTATAGCGGGAGCTCCTACAATGAGCAGTTCTTC.

This chain uses TRBV28 with TRBJ2-7; D is uncertain. Trimming took 6 bases from V and 3 from J, leaving 6 bases between them. The CDR3 runs 11 residues. Looked up from germline, CDR1 is MDHEN and CDR2 is SYDVKM. The CDR3 nucleotides read TGTGCCAGCAGGCTCAGCTACGAGCAGTACTTC. Its translation: CASRLSYEQYF.

This clone was seen just once. V usage is TRBV7-2 and J usage is TRBJ1-5; no clear D gene. The CDR3 extends over 13 amino acids. With 7 bases removed from V and 4 bases from J, the gap between germline ends came to 11 bases. In germline, CDR1 is SGHTA, CDR2 FQGNSA. The CDR3 reads CASTVQSNQPQHF. Here the CDR3 DNA reads TGTGCCAGCACAGTACAGTCTAATCAGCCCCAGCATTTT.

This clone was seen a handful of times. J is TRBJ1-2 and V is TRBV2; 7 bases agree with TRBD1. Per germline, CDR1 SNHLY and CDR2 FYNNEI. J was trimmed by 4 bases and V by 4 bases; bases with no gene match: 9. CDR3 size: 15 residues. The CDR3 bases are TGTGCCAGCAGTGTACGGGACAGCCTAATCTATGGCTACACCTTC. It is translated as CASSVRDSLIYGYTF.

The DNA for the CDR3 is TGTGCCATCAGTGAGACGGGGGTCGGGAACACTGAAGCTTTCTTT. Amino acid sequence: CAISETGVGNTEAFF. This rearrangement joins TRBV10-3 to TRBJ1-1; possibly TRBD1 for D (5 bases). The CDR3 extends over 15 amino acids. V dropped 2 bases and J dropped 1 base, with 11 bases sitting between them. CDR1 is ENHRY, CDR2 SYGVKD, per germline.

CDR3 nucleotide sequence: TGTGCCAGCAGCCAAACGAATCTCTACCGGGACAGGGGCCAGAAGCAGTACTTC. Its translation is CASSQTNLYRDRGQKQYF. V usage is TRBV14 and J usage is TRBJ2-7, with 10 bases lining up with TRBD1. Germline V gives CDR1 SGHDN, CDR2 FVKESK. The ends lost 2 bases at V and 8 bases at J; junction bases unmatched: 18. This CDR3 spans 18 amino acids.

The chain joins TRBV18 to TRBJ1-4, with D maybe TRBD1 (5 bases). Between the trimmed V and J ends, which lost 1 base and 7 bases, there was a span of 13 bases. The CDR3 covers 15 residues. CDR1 is KGHSH and CDR2 is LQKENI in the germline V gene. The CDR3 spells CASSPQGVFGEKLFF. CDR3 coding DNA: TGTGCCAGCTCACCACAAGGGGTGTTTGGTGAAAAACTGTTTTTT.

This clone has only a few counts. This chain connects TRBV11-2 to TRBJ2-7; 7 bases are a match to TRBD2. There are 14 residues in the CDR3. V shed 1 base and J 2 bases; nucleotides not matched to a gene: 2. Germline V gene data show CDR1 as SGHAT and CDR2 as FQNNGV. The CDR3 nucleotides are TGTGCCAGCAGCTTAGCGGGAGGTCCCTACGAGCAGTACTTC. Translated: CASSLAGGPYEQYF. Full variable domain (outside the CDR3, taken from reference TRBV11-2 and TRBJ2-7): EAGVAQSPRYKIIEKRQSVAFWCNPISGHATLYWYQQILGQGPKLLIQFQNNGVVDDSQLPKDRFSAERLKGVDSTLKIQPAKLEDSAVYLCASSLAGGPYEQYFGPGTRLTVT.

The rearrangement joins TRBV24-1 to TRBJ2-3; possible D gene TRBD2, 7 bases. V was clipped by 4 bases and J by 0 bases, with 22 bases between them. This CDR3 has 19 amino acids. Per the germline V gene, CDR1 is KGHDR and CDR2 is SFDVKD. DNA for the CDR3: TGTGCCACCAGTGAGGGTGGGGGGGGCCTAGCGCCAAGCACAGATACGCAGTATTTT. Translating it yields CATSEGGGGLAPSTDTQYF.